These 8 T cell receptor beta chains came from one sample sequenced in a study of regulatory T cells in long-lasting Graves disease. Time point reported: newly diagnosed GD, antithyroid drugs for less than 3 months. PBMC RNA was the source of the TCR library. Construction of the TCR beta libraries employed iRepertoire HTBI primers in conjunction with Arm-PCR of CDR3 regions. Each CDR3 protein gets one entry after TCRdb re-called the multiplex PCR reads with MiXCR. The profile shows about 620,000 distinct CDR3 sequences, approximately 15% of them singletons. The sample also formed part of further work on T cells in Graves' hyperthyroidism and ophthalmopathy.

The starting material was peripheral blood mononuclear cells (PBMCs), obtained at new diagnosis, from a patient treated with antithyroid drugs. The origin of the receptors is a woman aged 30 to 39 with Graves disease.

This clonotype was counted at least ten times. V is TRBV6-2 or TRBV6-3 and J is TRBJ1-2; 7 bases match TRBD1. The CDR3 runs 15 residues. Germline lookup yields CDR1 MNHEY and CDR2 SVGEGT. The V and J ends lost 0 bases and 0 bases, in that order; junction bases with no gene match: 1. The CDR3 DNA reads TGTGCCAGCAGTTACTCTACAGGGGCTAACTATGGCTACACCTTC. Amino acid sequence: CASSYSTGANYGYTF.

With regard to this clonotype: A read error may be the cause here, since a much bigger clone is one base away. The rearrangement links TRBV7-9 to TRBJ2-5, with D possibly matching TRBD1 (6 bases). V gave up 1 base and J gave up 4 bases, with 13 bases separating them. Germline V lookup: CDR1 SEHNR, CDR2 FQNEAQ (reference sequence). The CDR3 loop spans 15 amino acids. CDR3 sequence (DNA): TGTGCCAGCAGCTTAGAATGGACAGATCGAGAGACCCAGTACTTC. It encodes CASSLEWTDRETQYF.

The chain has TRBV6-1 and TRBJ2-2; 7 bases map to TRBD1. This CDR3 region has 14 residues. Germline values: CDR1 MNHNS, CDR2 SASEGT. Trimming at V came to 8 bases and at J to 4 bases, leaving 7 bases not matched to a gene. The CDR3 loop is CASFWDSGTGELFF. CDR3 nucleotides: TGTGCCAGCTTTTGGGACAGCGGCACCGGGGAGCTGTTTTTT.

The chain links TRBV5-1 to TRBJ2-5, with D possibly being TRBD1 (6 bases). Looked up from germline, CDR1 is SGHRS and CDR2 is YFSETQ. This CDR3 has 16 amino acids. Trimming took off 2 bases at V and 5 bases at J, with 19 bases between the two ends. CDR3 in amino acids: CASSFVQDSRVETQYF. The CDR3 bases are TGCGCCAGCAGCTTTGTTCAGGACAGCAGGGTGGAGACCCAGTACTTC.

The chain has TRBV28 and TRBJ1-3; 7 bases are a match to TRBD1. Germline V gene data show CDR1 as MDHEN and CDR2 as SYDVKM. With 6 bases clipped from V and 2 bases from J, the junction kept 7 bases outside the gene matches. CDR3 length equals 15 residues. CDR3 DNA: TGTGCCAGCAGACCTCACACAGGGGCTGGAAACACCATATATTTT. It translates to CASRPHTGAGNTIYF. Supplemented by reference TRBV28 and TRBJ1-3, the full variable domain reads DVKVTQSSRYLVKRTGEKVFLECVQDMDHENMFWYRQDPGLGLRLIYFSYDVKMKEKGDIPEGYSVSREKKERFSLILESASTNQTSMYLCASRPHTGAGNTIYFGEGSWLTVV.

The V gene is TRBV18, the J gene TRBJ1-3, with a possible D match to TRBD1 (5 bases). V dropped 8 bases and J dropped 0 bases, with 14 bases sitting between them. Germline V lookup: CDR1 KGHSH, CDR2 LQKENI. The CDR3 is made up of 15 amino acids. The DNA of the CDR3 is TGTGCCAGCAACCCGGGACCTCACTCTGGAAACACCATATATTTT. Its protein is CASNPGPHSGNTIYF.

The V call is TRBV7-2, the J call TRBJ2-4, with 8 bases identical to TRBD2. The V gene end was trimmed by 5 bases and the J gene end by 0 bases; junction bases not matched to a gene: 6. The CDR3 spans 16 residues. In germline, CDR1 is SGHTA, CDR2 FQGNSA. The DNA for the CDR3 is TGTGCCAGCAGCCCACTAGCGGCTCAAGCCAAAAACATTCAGTACTTC. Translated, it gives CASSPLAAQAKNIQYF.

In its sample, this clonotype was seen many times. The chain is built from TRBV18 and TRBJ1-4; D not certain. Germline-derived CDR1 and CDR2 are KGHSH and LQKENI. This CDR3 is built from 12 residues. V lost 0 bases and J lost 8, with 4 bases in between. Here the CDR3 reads CASSPPGEKLFF. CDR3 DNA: TGTGCCAGCTCACCACCGGGAGAAAAACTGTTTTTT.